Each of the 17 T cell receptor beta chains below was sequenced from the same sample in a study of shared clonotypes between healthy human individuals. Generated by immunoSEQ multiplex PCR, the TCRdb table keeps only in-frame clones and is missing some. The top ten hold around 0.097% of the sample, which has about 550,000 clones, 95% to 96% seen once. Naive CD8 isolation took CD45RO-negative cells positively selected for CCR7 and excluded terminally differentiated effector memory CD45RA+ cells. Sequencing was performed on naive CD8+ T cells sorted from blood. These receptors all come from a woman aged 25 to 39 in good health.

V and J are TRBV5-1 and TRBJ2-1, with 9 bases fitting TRBD1. The CDR3 has 13 amino acids. Germline CDR1 is SGHRS and CDR2 is YFSETQ. Germline trimming cut 4 bases from V and 9 bases from J; bases unmatched to any gene: 5. CDR3 nucleotides: TGCGCCAGCAGCGCTACAGGGGGCGGTGAGCAGTTCTTC. Encoded protein: CASSATGGGEQFF.

CDR3 nucleotide sequence: TGTGCCAGCAGTGAATCATCGGGGGGCAGCTACCAAGAGACCCAGTACTTC. It yields the protein CASSESSGGSYQETQYF. V gene TRBV25-1 combines with J gene TRBJ2-5; D is perhaps TRBD2 (7 bases). Trimming took 1 base from V and 0 from J, leaving 15 bases between them. Looked up from germline, CDR1 is MGHDK and CDR2 is SYGVNS. There are 17 residues in the CDR3.

This clone is a singleton in its sample. The chain joins TRBV27 to TRBJ2-7; 13 positions match TRBD2. V gave up 3 bases and J gave up 7 bases; unmatched junction bases: 9. Germline values: CDR1 MNHEY, CDR2 SMNVEV (reference sequence). The CDR3 length is 16 residues. The CDR3 coding sequence is TGTGCCAGCAGTTTCCTACTAGCGGGAGGGCCCAATGAGCAGTACTTC. It yields the protein CASSFLLAGGPNEQYF.

V and J are TRBV29-1 and TRBJ1-5; 10 bases are a match to TRBD1. The ends lost 7 bases at V and 4 bases at J; junction bases unmatched: 4. The CDR3 loop spans 13 amino acids. Germline V gives CDR1 SQVTM, CDR2 ANQGSEA. CDR3 DNA: TGCAGCGCAGTGGGACAGGGGAATCAGCCCCAGCATTTT. Translating gives CSAVGQGNQPQHF.

In this sample, this clone turned up once. The chain joins TRBV6-5 to TRBJ1-1; no firm D call. V was shortened by 2 bases and J by 6 bases, with 10 bases between the two germline ends. The germline gives CDR1 MNHEY, CDR2 SVGAGI. The CDR3 has 13 amino acids. DNA for the CDR3: TGTGCCAGCAGTTACAGGGATCACCCTGAAGCTTTCTTT. Its protein product is CASSYRDHPEAFF.

The chain joins TRBV7-9 to TRBJ1-3, with no clear D. V was shortened by 1 base and J by 9 bases, with 13 bases between the two germline ends. From germline, CDR1 is SEHNR and CDR2 FQNEAQ (reference sequence). The CDR3 spans 14 residues. CDR3 residues: CASSLVTALATIYF. CDR3 in DNA: TGTGCCAGCAGCTTAGTAACGGCATTAGCCACCATATATTTT.

The chain couples TRBV4-1 to TRBJ2-7, with 10 bases aligning to TRBD2. The CDR3 is 17 residues long. V lost 4 bases and J lost 1; bases outside the gene matches: 10. Per the germline V gene, CDR1 is MGHRA and CDR2 is YSYEKL. Written as DNA, the CDR3 is TGCGCCAGCAGCCTCCTATTTACTAGCGGGGTATCCTACGAGCAGTACTTC. Translation: CASSLLFTSGVSYEQYF.

The chain uses TRBV9 and TRBJ1-1; D gene unclear. V lost 0 bases to trimming and J lost 0 bases, with 9 bases between them. This CDR3 is built from 15 residues. The germline gives CDR1 SGDLS, CDR2 YYNGEE. The CDR3 is CASSVDSALNTEAFF. The CDR3 DNA follows: TGTGCCAGCAGCGTAGATTCCGCCCTGAACACTGAAGCTTTCTTT.

This clone was recorded once. V and J are TRBV27 and TRBJ1-2, with a possible D match to TRBD1 (6 bases). Trimming took 5 bases from V and 1 from J, leaving 11 bases between them. CDR1 is MNHEY, CDR2 SMNVEV, per germline (reference sequence). This CDR3 contains 14 residues. The chain's CDR3 is CASSPGHFNYGYTF. In DNA, the CDR3 is TGTGCCAGCAGTCCGGGACACTTTAACTATGGCTACACCTTC.

For this clone: Other DNA sequences in the sample encode the same CDR3. The CDR3 spells CASSLSPGTGSYEQYF. The CDR3 DNA is TGTGCCAGCAGTCTGTCCCCCGGGACAGGCTCCTACGAGCAGTACTTC. This chain joins TRBV27 and TRBJ2-7; 8 nucleotides agree with TRBD1. Germline trimming cut 5 bases from V and 0 bases from J; bases unmatched to any gene: 9. Per germline, CDR1 MNHEY and CDR2 SMNVEV (reference sequence). The CDR3 is made up of 16 amino acids.

The DNA for the CDR3 is TGTGCCAGCAGCTTGGATGGAGATACGCAGTATTTT. Translated, it gives CASSLDGDTQYF. This chain connects TRBV5-4 to TRBJ2-3; the D is unclear. Germline V gene lookup returns CDR1 SGHNT and CDR2 YYREEE (reference sequence). Trimming stripped 0 bases from V and 5 bases from J, with 4 bases between. This CDR3 is 12 amino acids long.

This clone was seen a single time. The chain employs TRBV13 and TRBJ2-5; 7 nucleotides match TRBD2. Per the germline V gene, CDR1 is PRHDT and CDR2 is FYEKMQ (reference sequence). The V and J ends lost 5 bases and 4 bases, in that order; junction bases with no gene match: 7. The CDR3 has 14 amino acids. This chain's CDR3 is CASSATSDGETQYF. DNA of the CDR3: TGTGCCAGCAGCGCTACTAGCGATGGAGAGACCCAGTACTTC.

Here the CDR3 DNA reads TGTGCCTGGAGAGCCCCCTACGAGCAGTACTTC. Protein product: CAWRAPYEQYF. The chain carries TRBV30 and TRBJ2-7; unclear D gene. V dropped 3 bases and J dropped 2 bases, with 5 bases sitting between them. The CDR3 runs to 11 residues. The germline gives CDR1 GTSNPN, CDR2 SVGIG (reference sequence).

CDR3 sequence reads: CASSEIGLAGYNEQFF. The CDR3 coding sequence is TGCGCCAGCAGTGAGATCGGACTAGCGGGTTACAATGAGCAGTTCTTC. V and J are TRBV10-1 and TRBJ2-1; 11 bases are a match to TRBD2. Per germline, CDR1 WNHNN and CDR2 SYGVQD (reference sequence). The CDR3 contains 16 residues. After removal of 2 bases from V and 4 bases from J, the junction contained 4 bases not matched to a gene.

The chain links TRBV2 to TRBJ1-1, with D possibly TRBD1 on 5 matching bases. The CDR3 consists of 14 residues. Germline values: CDR1 SNHLY, CDR2 FYNNEI. Trimming pared 6 bases from V and 10 bases from J, leaving 21 bases between. The CDR3 sequence is CASSSESRVPGAFF. In nucleotides, the CDR3 is TGTGCCAGCAGCAGTGAAAGCAGGGTCCCTGGAGCTTTCTTT. Based on the CDR3 plus reference TRBV2 and TRBJ1-1, the full variable domain is EPEVTQTPSHQVTQMGQEVILRCVPISNHLYFYWYRQILGQKVEFLVSFYNNEISEKSEIFDDQFSVERPDGSNFTLKIRSTKLEDSAMYFCASSSESRVPGAFFGQGTRLTVV.

The chain recombines TRBV19 with TRBJ2-7; 9 nucleotides agree with TRBD2. J gave up 1 base and V 3 bases, and 4 bases lay outside the gene matches. In germline, CDR1 is LNHDA, CDR2 SQIVND (reference sequence). This CDR3 region has 15 residues. CDR3 nucleotides: TGTGCCAGTAGTATTTCTAGCGGGGAGTCCTACGAGCAGTACTTC. Translating it yields CASSISSGESYEQYF.

This chain joins TRBV27 and TRBJ1-2; 8 bases fit TRBD1. Germline V CDR1 and CDR2: MNHEY, SMNVEV (reference sequence). The CDR3 is made up of 12 amino acids. With V trimmed by 9 bases and J by 6 bases, 6 bases remained unmatched. CDR3 loop: CASRTGRDGYTF. The CDR3 DNA sequence: TGTGCCAGTCGGACAGGGAGGGATGGCTACACCTTC.